The next 29 T cell receptor beta chains were all read from a single sample in a study of blood T cell repertoires in COVID-19. Profiled with immunoSEQ multiplex PCR; TCRdb holds only in-frame clones, not every one. The table shows about 100,000 clones, with roughly 81% occurring only once. Sample: peripheral blood. The receptor set was obtained from a man in his forties with active or convalescent COVID-19.

The chain joins TRBV2 to TRBJ1-2, with 7 bases lining up with TRBD1. CDR1 and CDR2 from the germline V gene are SNHLY and FYNNEI. The CDR3 totals 14 residues. V lost 1 base and J lost 4; bases outside the gene matches: 3. Written as DNA, the CDR3 is TGTGCCAGCAGTGAAGGCAGGGGGACCTATGGCTACACCTTC. Its protein product is CASSEGRGTYGYTF.

V usage is TRBV6-1 and J usage is TRBJ1-6, with D possibly being TRBD1 (6 bases). The CDR3 consists of 17 residues. Germline V gives CDR1 MNHNS, CDR2 SASEGT. Trimming removed 3 bases at V and 0 bases at J, with 12 bases between. For the CDR3, the DNA is TGTGCCAGCAGTGAGGGCAGGGGATACTCCTATAATTCACCCCTCCACTTT. This codes for CASSEGRGYSYNSPLHF.

The chain links TRBV4-1 to TRBJ1-1; D remains unclear. Trimming shortened V by 1 base and J by 4 bases, and 22 bases separated the two germline ends. Germline-derived CDR1 and CDR2 are MGHRA and YSYEKL. This CDR3 is built from 18 residues. The CDR3 region is CASSQVMGSHPLGTEAFF. For the CDR3, the DNA is TGCGCCAGCAGCCAAGTTATGGGGAGTCATCCCCTCGGCACTGAAGCTTTCTTT.

V is TRBV5-4 and J is TRBJ1-1, with D perhaps TRBD1 (6 bases). Germline V gene sequence: CDR1 SGHNT, CDR2 YYREEE (reference sequence). V was trimmed by 2 bases and J by 5 bases, leaving 13 bases between them. The CDR3 has 14 residues. CDR3 nucleotide sequence: TGTGCCAGCAGCTTCGGACAGATTAATACTGAAGCTTTCTTT. Translation: CASSFGQINTEAFF.

The chain combines TRBV6-4 with TRBJ2-6, with no clear D. The CDR3 runs to 15 residues. The V end was cut by 0 bases, the J end by 0 bases, with 3 bases between. Germline assignment: CDR1 MRHNA and CDR2 SNTAGT. The CDR3 region has the DNA TGTGCCAGCAGTGACTCCAGCTCTGGGGCCAACGTCCTGACTTTC. This translates into CASSDSSSGANVLTF.

J is TRBJ1-6 and V is TRBV10-1, with D perhaps TRBD1 (6 bases). Germline CDR1 reads WNHNN; CDR2 reads SYGVQD (reference sequence). This CDR3 contains 15 residues. Trimming pared 9 bases from V and 5 bases from J, leaving 17 bases between. This CDR3 reads CASYPPGHNNSPLHF. The CDR3, as DNA: TGCGCCAGTTATCCTCCGGGACACAATAATTCACCCCTCCACTTT.

The chain links TRBV6-7 to TRBJ2-7; 7 positions agree with TRBD1. TRBV6-7 is marked as an open reading frame, function uncertain. After removal of 5 bases from V and 1 base from J, the junction contained 11 bases not matched to a gene. The CDR3 sequence is 16 residues long. The CDR3 DNA reads TGTGCCAGCAGTCCGAGGACAGGCCCAAATTCCTACGAGCAGTACTTC. It translates to CASSPRTGPNSYEQYF.

The genes are TRBV7-8 and TRBJ1-3; D possibly corresponds to TRBD1 (6 bases). Trimming took off 2 bases at V and 2 bases at J, with 10 bases between the two ends. Germline assignment: CDR1 SGHVS and CDR2 FQNEAQ. The CDR3 runs 15 residues. CDR3 in amino acids: CASSLKGGTGNTIYF. The CDR3 bases are TGTGCCAGCAGCTTAAAGGGGGGGACTGGAAACACCATATATTTT.

V gene TRBV30 combines with J gene TRBJ1-5; possibly TRBD1 for D (5 bases). Trimming pared 1 base from V and 5 bases from J, leaving 9 bases between. Germline V CDR1 and CDR2: GTSNPN, SVGIG (reference sequence). The CDR3 consists of 13 residues. CDR3 region: CAWSGTSDQPQHF. CDR3 bases: TGTGCCTGGAGTGGGACATCAGATCAGCCCCAGCATTTT.

The chain is built from TRBV6-5 and TRBJ2-5; 12 bases are a match to TRBD2. With V trimmed by 11 bases and J by 5 bases, 12 bases remained unmatched. The CDR3 is 15 amino acids. Germline V gene lookup returns CDR1 MNHEY and CDR2 SVGAGI. CDR3 residues: CAGASGGAGDETQYF. CDR3 coding DNA: TGTGCCGGCGCTAGCGGGGGGGCTGGGGATGAGACCCAGTACTTC.

This chain connects TRBV24-1 to TRBJ2-3; perhaps TRBD1 as D (6 bases). The CDR3 totals 15 residues. Germline V lookup: CDR1 KGHDR, CDR2 SFDVKD. V lost 2 bases, J lost 1 base, and 9 bases lay in between. DNA for the CDR3: TGTGCCACCAGTGATTCGGCAGGGGGCACAGATACGCAGTATTTT. This translates into CATSDSAGGTDTQYF.

The V gene is TRBV5-1, the J gene TRBJ1-2, with D possibly TRBD1 on 6 matching bases. CDR3 length: 14 amino acids. Trimming took 4 bases from V and 4 from J, leaving 14 bases between them. CDR1 is SGHRS and CDR2 is YFSETQ in the germline V gene. Here the CDR3 DNA reads TGCGCCAGCAGCCTGAACAGGGTAGTCTATGGCTACACCTTC. This codes for CASSLNRVVYGYTF.

J is TRBJ2-7 and V is TRBV18, with TRBD2 matching over 9 bases. The CDR3 is 16 residues long. CDR1 KGHSH and CDR2 LQKENI come from the germline V gene. J lost 4 bases, V lost 2 bases, and 9 bases had no gene match. This CDR3 reads CASSPGIAGGQYEQYF. As DNA, the CDR3 is TGTGCCAGCTCACCAGGCATCGCGGGGGGGCAATACGAGCAGTACTTC.

This clone was observed once. The V gene is TRBV6-5, the J gene TRBJ1-5; TRBD1 matches 7 bases. CDR1 is MNHEY, CDR2 SVGAGI, per germline. The V gene end was trimmed by 7 bases and the J gene end by 5 bases; junction bases not matched to a gene: 11. CDR3 size: 15 residues. CDR3 amino acids: CASKPQGRPDQPQHF. CDR3 nucleotide sequence: TGTGCCAGCAAACCACAGGGGAGGCCTGATCAGCCCCAGCATTTT.

The V and J genes are TRBV18 and TRBJ2-3, with 9 bases aligning to TRBD1. Trimming at V came to 3 bases and at J to 1 base, leaving 8 bases not matched to a gene. The CDR3 covers 17 residues. The germline gives CDR1 KGHSH, CDR2 LQKENI. The CDR3, as DNA: TGTGCCAGCTCACCCAATTCGGGGACAGGGCGCACAGATACGCAGTATTTT. It codes for CASSPNSGTGRTDTQYF. The full variable domain, completed using reference TRBV18 and TRBJ2-3, is NAGVMQNPRHLVRRRGQEARLRCSPMKGHSHVYWYRQLPEEGLKFMVYLQKENIIDESGMPKERFSAEFPKEGPSILRIQQVVRGDSAAYFCASSPNSGTGRTDTQYFGPGTRLTVL.

This clone was counted a single time. This chain joins TRBV19 and TRBJ1-4; 8 nucleotides line up with TRBD1. The J segment lost 5 bases and the V segment lost 5 bases, leaving 4 bases of the junction unmatched. This CDR3 region has 14 residues. Germline loops: CDR1 LNHDA, CDR2 SQIVND (reference sequence). The CDR3 loop is CASSPDRENEKLFF. In DNA, the CDR3 is TGTGCCAGTAGTCCGGACAGGGAAAATGAAAAACTGTTTTTT. Looking up the rest from reference TRBV19 and TRBJ1-4 gives the full variable domain: DGGITQSPKYLFRKEGQNVTLSCEQNLNHDAMYWYRQDPGQGLRLIYYSQIVNDFQKGDIAEGYSVSREKKESFPLTVTSAQKNPTAFYLCASSPDRENEKLFFGSGTQLSVL.

V usage is TRBV6-5 and J usage is TRBJ2-1, with D possibly matching TRBD2 (6 bases). Between the trimmed V and J ends, which lost 9 bases and 10 bases, there was a span of 22 bases. CDR1 is MNHEY, CDR2 SVGAGI, per germline. The CDR3 is 14 residues long. In DNA form, the CDR3 reads TGTGCCAGTACATCGGGACTTCCCGTCGGGGAGCAGTTCTTC. It is translated as CASTSGLPVGEQFF.

This chain uses TRBV2 with TRBJ1-5, with D uncertain. Germline V gene lookup returns CDR1 SNHLY and CDR2 FYNNEI. The CDR3 has 12 residues. The ends were cut back, 6 bases at V and 3 bases at J, with 6 bases in the middle. CDR3 sequence reads: CASSVNNQPQHF. CDR3 nucleotides: TGTGCCAGCAGCGTAAACAATCAGCCCCAGCATTTT.

V gene TRBV6-2 or TRBV6-3 combines with J gene TRBJ2-6; 14 bases are a match to TRBD2. Germline CDR1 is MNHEY and CDR2 is SVGEGT. The CDR3 runs 19 residues. The trim removed 5 bases at V and 4 bases at J, leaving 10 bases unmatched. CDR3 sequence reads: CASSQLTSGGAPGANVLTF. Here the CDR3 DNA reads TGTGCCAGCAGTCAGCTGACTAGCGGGGGGGCTCCCGGGGCCAACGTCCTGACTTTC.

The chain is built from TRBV19 and TRBJ1-5; D gene unclear. The germline V and J ends were trimmed by 5 bases and 1 base, with 12 bases remaining between them. CDR1 is LNHDA, CDR2 SQIVND, per germline (reference sequence). There are 15 residues in the CDR3. The CDR3 DNA reads TGTGCCAGTAGTTACAGTGCCCGAAGCAATCAGCCCCAGCATTTT. Protein product: CASSYSARSNQPQHF.

In this sample, this clone turned up once. The chain has TRBV6-6 and TRBJ2-7, with TRBD1 matching over 8 bases. Germline V gene sequence: CDR1 MNHNY, CDR2 SVGAGI (reference sequence). Trimming took 5 bases from V and 3 from J; bases not matched to a gene: 12. The CDR3 contains 16 residues. The CDR3 protein is CASSHPTGANHYEQYF. Here the CDR3 DNA reads TGTGCCAGCAGTCACCCGACAGGGGCGAACCACTACGAGCAGTACTTC.

The V and J genes are TRBV19 and TRBJ2-7; 7 bases match TRBD1. The V and J ends lost 9 bases and 3 bases, in that order; junction bases with no gene match: 14. The germline V gene encodes CDR1 LNHDA and CDR2 SQIVND (reference sequence). This CDR3 has 15 amino acids. CDR3 amino acids: CASSSRDRAIYEQYF. CDR3 nucleotide sequence: TGTGCCAGCAGTTCCAGGGACAGAGCCATCTACGAGCAGTACTTC.

This clone was picked up one time. This chain connects TRBV27 to TRBJ2-7; perhaps TRBD1 as D (6 bases). Trimming removed 3 bases from V and 0 bases from J, with 15 bases in between. The length of the CDR3 is 16 residues. The germline CDR1 and CDR2 sequences are MNHEY and SMNVEV (reference sequence). The CDR3 here is CASSFSAGASSYEQYF. DNA of the CDR3: TGTGCCAGCAGTTTTTCAGCAGGGGCTAGCTCCTACGAGCAGTACTTC.

The V and J genes are TRBV7-2 and TRBJ2-1; 11 bases are a match to TRBD2. Germline CDR1 SGHTA, CDR2 FQGNSA. V dropped 4 bases and J dropped 12; count of bases not matched to a gene: 8. The length of the CDR3 is 14 residues. The CDR3 spells CASSWGTSGMAQFF. CDR3 sequence (DNA): TGTGCCAGCAGCTGGGGGACTAGCGGTATGGCGCAGTTCTTC.

The chain is built from TRBV5-1 and TRBJ2-1; TRBD2 might be the D (6 bases). CDR1 and CDR2 from the germline V gene are SGHRS and YFSETQ. CDR3 length: 14 amino acids. The V end lost 4 bases, the J end lost 7 bases, and 15 bases lay between the germline ends. Here the CDR3 DNA reads TGCGCCAGCAGCCCCCTCCGGGGGAGGAATGAGCAGTTCTTC. It yields the protein CASSPLRGRNEQFF.

In DNA form, the CDR3 reads TGTGCCAGCAGCCCTGTAGGGGGAACTAACTATGGCTACACCTTC. Its protein product is CASSPVGGTNYGYTF. The chain carries TRBV9 and TRBJ1-2; D may be TRBD1 (6 bases). The V gene's germline CDR1 is SGDLS and CDR2 YYNGEE. The ends were cut back, 4 bases at V and 0 bases at J, with 13 bases in the middle. The length of the CDR3 is 15 residues.

This chain links TRBV5-1 with TRBJ1-2; 10 positions match TRBD1. The CDR3 sequence is 14 residues long. From germline, CDR1 is SGHRS and CDR2 YFSETQ. V lost 0 bases, J lost 5 bases, and 1 base stayed unmatched. The CDR3 loop is CASSLGGQGYGYTF. The CDR3 DNA follows: TGCGCCAGCAGCTTGGGGGGACAGGGGTATGGCTACACCTTC.

The rearrangement links TRBV6-2 or TRBV6-3 to TRBJ1-5; D call uncertain. Trimming shortened V by 0 bases and J by 4 bases, and 7 bases separated the two germline ends. The CDR3 has 14 residues. The germline gives CDR1 MNHEY, CDR2 SVGEGT. CDR3 nucleotides: TGTGCCAGCAGTTACTCCGGACTAAATCAGCCCCAGCATTTT. This gives the protein CASSYSGLNQPQHF.

The chain joins TRBV5-1 to TRBJ2-5; 7 positions match TRBD1. V dropped 0 bases and J dropped 5; count of bases not matched to a gene: 4. The CDR3 loop spans 14 amino acids. Germline values: CDR1 SGHRS, CDR2 YFSETQ. For the CDR3, the DNA is TGCGCCAGCAGCTTGGAGGGCAGGGGGGAGACCCAGTACTTC. It codes for CASSLEGRGETQYF.